These T cell receptor beta chains were read from a single sample in a study of T cells in Graves' hyperthyroidism and ophthalmopathy. A single record per CDR3 protein comes from TCRdb applying MiXCR to the multiplex PCR reads. This table holds around 690,000 distinct CDR3 sequences, around a sixth found once. Sequencing was done on a sample of blood. These TCRs come from a man aged 45-60 years with Graves' hyperthyroidism. CDR3s include the opening cysteine and the closing phenylalanine or tryptophan. The order of the fields is J gene, D gene, clone size, CDR3 length, V gene, CDR3 protein, CDR3 DNA. D genes are given only for firm matches. Size tells how often a clone was seen (once, few, many) or the class of an expanded clone, and some rows leave it out.

J gene: TRBJ2-7; D gene: .; clone size: many; CDR3 length: 16; V gene: TRBV20-1; CDR3 protein: CSARGDKNRASYEQYF; CDR3 DNA: TGCAGTGCTAGAGGGGACAAAAACAGGGCCTCCTACGAGCAGTACTTC
J gene: TRBJ1-3; D gene: .; clone size: many; CDR3 length: 14; V gene: TRBV28; CDR3 protein: CASSLSRPGNTIYF; CDR3 DNA: TGTGCCAGCAGCTTATCAAGGCCGGGAAACACCATATATTTT
J gene: TRBJ2-5; D gene: TRBD1; clone size: many; CDR3 length: 13; V gene: TRBV7-3; CDR3 protein: CASSRTGGETQYF; CDR3 DNA: TGTGCCAGCAGCCGGACAGGGGGAGAGACCCAGTACTTC
J gene: TRBJ2-2; D gene: TRBD1; clone size: many; CDR3 length: 14; V gene: TRBV11-2; CDR3 protein: CASSRTGSTGELFF; CDR3 DNA: TGTGCCAGCAGCCGGACAGGGTCCACCGGGGAGCTGTTTTTT
J gene: TRBJ2-1; D gene: .; clone size: few; CDR3 length: 13; V gene: TRBV2; CDR3 protein: CASSRDLPGEQFF; CDR3 DNA: TGTGCCAGCAGCAGGGATCTCCCAGGTGAGCAGTTCTTC
J gene: TRBJ2-1; D gene: .; clone size: many; CDR3 length: 14; V gene: TRBV20-1; CDR3 protein: CSASRGSGINEQFF; CDR3 DNA: TGCAGTGCTAGTCGTGGGAGTGGAATAAATGAGCAGTTCTTC
J gene: TRBJ2-5; D gene: TRBD1; clone size: many; CDR3 length: 15; V gene: TRBV24-1; CDR3 protein: CATSDPGQGQETQYF; CDR3 DNA: TGTGCCACCAGTGATCCCGGACAGGGGCAAGAGACCCAGTACTTC
J gene: TRBJ2-4; D gene: TRBD1; clone size: few; CDR3 length: 16; V gene: TRBV6-5; CDR3 protein: CASSSIGQGGKNIQYF; CDR3 DNA: TGTGCCAGCAGTTCTATAGGACAGGGCGGCAAAAACATTCAGTACTTC
J gene: TRBJ2-3; D gene: TRBD2; clone size: few; CDR3 length: 12; V gene: TRBV28; CDR3 protein: CASRSSGPAQYF; CDR3 DNA: TGTGCCAGCAGATCTAGCGGGCCGGCGCAGTATTTT
J gene: TRBJ2-3; D gene: .; clone size: many; CDR3 length: 12; V gene: TRBV2; CDR3 protein: CASKRQTDTQYF; CDR3 DNA: TGTGCCAGCAAACGGCAGACAGATACGCAGTATTTT
J gene: TRBJ2-3; D gene: .; clone size: .; CDR3 length: 14; V gene: TRBV10-3; CDR3 protein: CAISGLASTDTQYF; CDR3 DNA: TGTGCCATCAGTGGGCTAGCGTCTACAGATACGCAGTATTTT
J gene: TRBJ2-3; D gene: TRBD1; clone size: many; CDR3 length: 15; V gene: TRBV7-2; CDR3 protein: CASSRIGTGSDTQYF; CDR3 DNA: TGTGCCAGCAGCAGAATAGGGACAGGGTCAGATACGCAGTATTTT
J gene: TRBJ2-1; D gene: TRBD2; clone size: .; CDR3 length: 16; V gene: TRBV11-2; CDR3 protein: CASSLVTSGSTNEQFF; CDR3 DNA: TGTGCCAGCAGCTTAGTGACTAGCGGGTCGACCAATGAGCAGTTCTTC
J gene: TRBJ2-1; D gene: .; clone size: many; CDR3 length: 14; V gene: TRBV28; CDR3 protein: CASSLDRTYNEQFF; CDR3 DNA: TGTGCCAGCAGTTTAGACAGAACGTATAATGAGCAGTTCTTC
J gene: TRBJ2-3; D gene: TRBD2; clone size: .; CDR3 length: 17; V gene: TRBV2; CDR3 protein: CASSEPGLAGATDTQYF; CDR3 DNA: TGTGCCAGCAGTGAACCCGGACTAGCGGGAGCCACAGATACGCAGTATTTT